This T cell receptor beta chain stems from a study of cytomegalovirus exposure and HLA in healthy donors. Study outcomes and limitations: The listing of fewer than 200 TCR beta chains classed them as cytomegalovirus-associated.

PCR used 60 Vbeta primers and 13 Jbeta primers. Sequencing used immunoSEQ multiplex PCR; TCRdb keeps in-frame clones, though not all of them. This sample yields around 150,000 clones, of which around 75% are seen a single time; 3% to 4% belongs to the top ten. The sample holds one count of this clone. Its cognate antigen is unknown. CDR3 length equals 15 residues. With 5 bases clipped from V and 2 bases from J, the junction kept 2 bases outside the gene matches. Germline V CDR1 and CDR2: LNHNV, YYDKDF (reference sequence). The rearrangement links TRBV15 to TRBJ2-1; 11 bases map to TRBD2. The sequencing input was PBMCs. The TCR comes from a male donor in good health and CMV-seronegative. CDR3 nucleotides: TGTGCCACCAGCTTTAGCGGGGGGGCCTACAATGAGCAGTTCTTC. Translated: CATSFSGGAYNEQFF. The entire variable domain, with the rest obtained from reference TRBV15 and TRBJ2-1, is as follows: DAMVIQNPRYQVTQFGKPVTLSCSQTLNHNVMYWYQQKSSQAPKLLFHYYDKDFNNEADTPDNFQSRRPNTSFCFLDIRSPGLGDTAMYLCATSFSGGAYNEQFFGPGTRLTVL.